Here is one TCR beta chain with its context. This entry comes from a study of blood T cell repertoires in COVID-19. The CDR3 has 16 residues. CDR1 and CDR2 from the germline V gene are SGHRS and YFSETQ. Trimming cost V 0 bases and J 1 base; bases outside gene matches: 4. Source study methods: Nucleated cell number was recorded as an estimate derived from reference gene primer amplification. TCRdb's copy holds only in-frame clones and misses some; the assay was immunoSEQ multiplex PCR. V and J calls and clone size are given by that table; D and trimming were obtained from the DNA. The sample includes about 130,000 clones, 92% of them seen just once.

The sequence derives from a man aged 50 to 60 with COVID-19, enrolled during active disease. The sequenced material came from peripheral blood. This chain links TRBV5-1 with TRBJ2-3; 8 bases match TRBD1. The CDR3 loop is CASSLATGAGTDTQYF. The CDR3 DNA is TGCGCCAGCAGCTTGGCGACAGGGGCGGGCACAGATACGCAGTATTTT.